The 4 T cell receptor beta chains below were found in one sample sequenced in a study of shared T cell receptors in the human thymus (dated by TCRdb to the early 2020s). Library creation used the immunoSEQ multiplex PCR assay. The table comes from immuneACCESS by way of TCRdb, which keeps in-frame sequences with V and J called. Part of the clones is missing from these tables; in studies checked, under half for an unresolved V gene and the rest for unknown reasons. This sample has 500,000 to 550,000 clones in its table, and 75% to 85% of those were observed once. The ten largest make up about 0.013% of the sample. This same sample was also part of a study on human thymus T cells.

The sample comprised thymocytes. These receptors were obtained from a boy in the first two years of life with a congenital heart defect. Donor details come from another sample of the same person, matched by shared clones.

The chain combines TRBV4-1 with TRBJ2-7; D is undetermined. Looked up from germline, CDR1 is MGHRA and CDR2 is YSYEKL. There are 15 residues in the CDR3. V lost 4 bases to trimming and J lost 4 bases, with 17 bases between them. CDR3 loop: CASSRLPAGFYEQYF. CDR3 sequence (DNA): TGCGCCAGCAGCCGCCTACCGGCAGGATTTTACGAGCAGTACTTC.

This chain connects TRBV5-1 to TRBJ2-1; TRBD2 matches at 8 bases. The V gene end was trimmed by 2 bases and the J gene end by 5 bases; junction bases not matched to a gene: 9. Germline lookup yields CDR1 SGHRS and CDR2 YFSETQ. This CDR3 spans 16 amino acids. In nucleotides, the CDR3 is TGCGCCAGCAGCTTCCATAGCGGGACTGCCCACAATGAGCAGTTCTTC. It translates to CASSFHSGTAHNEQFF.

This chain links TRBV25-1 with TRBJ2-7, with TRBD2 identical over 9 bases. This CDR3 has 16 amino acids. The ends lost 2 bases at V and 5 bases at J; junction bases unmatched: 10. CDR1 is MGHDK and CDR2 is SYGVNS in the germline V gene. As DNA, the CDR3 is TGTGCCAGCAGTGAAGGCGGGGGGGCCCTTTCGGACGAGCAGTACTTC. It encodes CASSEGGGALSDEQYF.

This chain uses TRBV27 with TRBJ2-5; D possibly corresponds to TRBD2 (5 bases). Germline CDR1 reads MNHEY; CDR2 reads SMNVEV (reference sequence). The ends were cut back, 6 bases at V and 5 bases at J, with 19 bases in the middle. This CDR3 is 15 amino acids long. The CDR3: CASSPTLSGIETQYF. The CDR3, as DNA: TGTGCCAGCAGCCCTACGCTGTCGGGGATCGAGACCCAGTACTTC.